What follows are 30 T cell receptor beta chains derived from one specimen sequenced in a study of T cell repertoires in cytomegalovirus infection (dated by TCRdb to the late 2010s). The instrument was an Illumina HiSeq 1500. Clones were called with MiXCR by TCRdb after fastp trimmed the public reads at Q25, and only in-frame beta chains were retained. Here each entry gathers all rows of one CDR3 protein and keeps the most common genes and DNA. This sample comprises about 310,000 distinct CDR3 sequences, approximately 25% of them detected only once. Roughly 15% of the sample is taken by the ten largest. The treatment or condition label, read with the paper, signifies: in vitro stimulation with specific CMV peptide epitopes to enrich CMV-specific T cells. Which antigens these TCRs recognize remains unknown. This material consisted of cultured PBMCs, taken from culture after CMV antigen stimulation. The receptors shown here come from a human donor in good health (CMV status not recorded). Some clones in this sample may be carry-over from other donors' samples.

A few counts support this clonotype. V and J are TRBV7-6 and TRBJ2-7, with TRBD2 matching over 7 bases. CDR1 SGHVS and CDR2 FNYEAQ come from the germline V gene. The J segment lost 3 bases and the V segment lost 1 base, leaving 9 bases of the junction unmatched. The CDR3 length is 16 residues. CDR3: CASSLESSGADYEQYF. DNA for the CDR3: TGTGCCAGCAGCTTAGAGTCTAGCGGCGCAGACTACGAGCAGTACTTC.

This clonotype was detected ten times or more. This rearrangement joins TRBV7-9 to TRBJ1-6, with a possible D match to TRBD1 (6 bases). The CDR3 consists of 14 residues. Trimming removed 5 bases at V and 4 bases at J, with 9 bases between. Germline CDR1 and CDR2: SEHNR and FQNEAQ (reference sequence). CDR3 region: CASSEQGYNSPLHF. The CDR3 region has the DNA TGTGCCAGCAGCGAACAGGGTTATAATTCACCCCTCCACTTT.

In its sample, this clonotype was seen many times. The chain has TRBV27 and TRBJ1-1; TRBD1 matches 8 bases. Trimming removed 5 bases from V and 3 bases from J; junction bases left unmatched: 5. Germline lookup yields CDR1 MNHEY and CDR2 SMNVEV (reference sequence). The CDR3 loop spans 14 amino acids. The CDR3 reads CASSPTGADTEAFF. The DNA for the CDR3 is TGTGCCAGCAGTCCGACAGGGGCCGACACTGAAGCTTTCTTT.

V usage is TRBV20-1 and J usage is TRBJ2-5; 8 bases line up with TRBD2. The V gene's germline CDR1 is DFQATT and CDR2 SNEGSKA (reference sequence). The CDR3 runs 15 residues. V shed 3 bases and J 4 bases; nucleotides not matched to a gene: 10. The CDR3 loop reads CSASKAGEGLETQYF. The CDR3 DNA reads as TGCAGTGCTAGTAAAGCGGGAGAGGGGTTAGAGACCCAGTACTTC.

This clonotype has a count of ten or more. The V and J genes are TRBV6-5 and TRBJ1-1; no reliable D call. Germline CDR1 and CDR2: MNHEY and SVGAGI. Trimming shortened V by 2 bases and J by 7 bases, and 14 bases separated the two germline ends. The CDR3 contains 14 residues. This CDR3 reads CASSYPGRMVEAFF. DNA of the CDR3: TGTGCCAGCAGTTACCCCGGCCGAATGGTTGAAGCTTTCTTT.

This chain links TRBV28 with TRBJ2-1; 8 bases are shared with TRBD1. V dropped 7 bases and J dropped 5; count of bases not matched to a gene: 7. This CDR3 spans 14 amino acids. CDR1 and CDR2 (germline): MDHEN, SYDVKM. The chain's CDR3 is CASTTNRGDNEQFF. In DNA, the CDR3 is TGTGCCAGCACCACAAACAGGGGGGACAATGAGCAGTTCTTC.

There are a few counts of this clonotype. The chain links TRBV18 to TRBJ2-7; TRBD1 is a possible D gene (6 bases). Trimming took 6 bases from V and 6 from J, leaving 12 bases between them. The CDR3 length is 12 residues. Per germline, CDR1 KGHSH and CDR2 LQKENI. CDR3 sequence: CASSYRASEQYV. The CDR3 DNA follows: TGTGCCAGCTCTTACAGGGCGAGCGAGCAGTACGTC.

This clonotype was seen many times. The chain uses TRBV7-2 and TRBJ2-1, with unresolved D. The V gene's germline CDR1 is SGHTA and CDR2 FQGNSA. This CDR3 spans 18 amino acids. V lost 8 bases and J lost 1, with 24 bases in between. Here the CDR3 DNA reads TGTGCCAGCGACTCTAGTACTGCCCTTATTTTATCCTACAATGAGCAGTTCTTC. The encoded protein is CASDSSTALILSYNEQFF.

This clonotype was recorded at least ten times. The V and J genes are TRBV6-5 and TRBJ2-7, with TRBD1 identical over 11 bases. Trimming took 2 bases from V and 4 from J; bases not matched to a gene: 7. The CDR3 contains 16 residues. Germline CDR1 and CDR2: MNHEY and SVGAGI. CDR3 sequence reads: CASSYDVGQGVYEQYF. Here the CDR3 DNA reads TGTGCCAGCAGTTACGATGTGGGACAGGGGGTATACGAGCAGTACTTC.

V and J are TRBV29-1 and TRBJ2-5, with D uncertain. Germline V gene lookup returns CDR1 SQVTM and CDR2 ANQGSEA. Trimming stripped 3 bases from V and 1 base from J, with 12 bases between. This CDR3 is built from 14 residues. CDR3 in amino acids: CSVDARWGQETQYF. The CDR3 DNA reads TGCAGCGTTGACGCCCGATGGGGCCAAGAGACCCAGTACTTC.

This clonotype occurred a few times. This rearrangement joins TRBV4-1 to TRBJ2-1, with D perhaps matching TRBD2 (6 bases). Germline CDR1 and CDR2: MGHRA and YSYEKL. The CDR3 spans 13 residues. Trimming shortened V by 0 bases and J by 8 bases, and 8 bases separated the two germline ends. The DNA of the CDR3 is TGCGCCAGCAGCCAAGAGTGGGGGGATGAGCAGTTCTTC. Its protein is CASSQEWGDEQFF.

This clonotype was found many times. The chain joins TRBV12-3 or TRBV12-4 to TRBJ1-1, with D unclear. CDR3 length: 12 residues. Trimming stripped 8 bases from V and 0 bases from J, with 7 bases between. Here the CDR3 reads CASSQLNTEAFF. The CDR3 DNA sequence: TGTGCCAGCTCCCAGCTGAACACTGAAGCTTTCTTT.

V is TRBV11-2 and J is TRBJ2-1; TRBD2 matches at 7 bases. V dropped 5 bases and J dropped 4; count of bases not matched to a gene: 8. The germline V gene has CDR1 SGHAT and CDR2 FQNNGV. This CDR3 region has 15 residues. CDR3 in DNA: TGTGCCAGCAGCCGGGGGGAGCGGGGATACAATGAGCAGTTCTTC. It codes for CASSRGERGYNEQFF. Looking up the rest from reference TRBV11-2 and TRBJ2-1 gives the full variable domain: EAGVAQSPRYKIIEKRQSVAFWCNPISGHATLYWYQQILGQGPKLLIQFQNNGVVDDSQLPKDRFSAERLKGVDSTLKIQPAKLEDSAVYLCASSRGERGYNEQFFGPGTRLTVL.

This clonotype was recorded many times. The V gene is TRBV6-4, the J gene TRBJ2-3, with 8 bases matching TRBD2. Germline assignment: CDR1 MRHNA and CDR2 SNTAGT. V dropped 4 bases and J dropped 0; count of bases not matched to a gene: 0. CDR3 length: 14 amino acids. CDR3 sequence: CASSASGSTDTQYF. The DNA for the CDR3 is TGTGCCAGCAGTGCTAGCGGGAGCACAGATACGCAGTATTTT.

The chain combines TRBV4-3 with TRBJ1-1; the D gene is possibly TRBD1 (5 bases). Trimming cost V 4 bases and J 10 bases, with 16 bases left between them. CDR1 and CDR2 (germline): LGHNA, YSLEER. This CDR3 has 13 amino acids. CDR3 coding DNA: TGCGCCAGCAGCCCGAACGGGGCGGGGAGAGCTTTCTTT. Translated: CASSPNGAGRAFF.

The chain combines TRBV27 with TRBJ1-2, with D unclear. CDR3 length: 13 residues. The V end was cut by 5 bases, the J end by 7 bases, with 14 bases between. CDR1 is MNHEY and CDR2 is SMNVEV in the germline V gene (reference sequence). The CDR3 is CASSRNALFGYTF. CDR3 coding DNA: TGTGCCAGCAGTCGGAACGCTTTGTTTGGCTACACCTTC.

The CDR3 protein is CASSQGVNQPQHF. In nucleotides, the CDR3 is TGCGCCAGCAGCCAAGGGGTCAATCAGCCCCAGCATTTT. This rearrangement joins TRBV4-3 to TRBJ1-5; D ambiguous. The CDR3 consists of 13 residues. Germline CDR1 LGHNA, CDR2 YSLEER. The germline V and J ends were trimmed by 1 base and 3 bases, with 4 bases remaining between them.

The chain combines TRBV20-1 with TRBJ2-1, with unresolved D. The V end lost 6 bases, the J end lost 6 bases, and 12 bases lay between the germline ends. CDR3 length: 12 residues. From germline, CDR1 is DFQATT and CDR2 SNEGSKA (reference sequence). The CDR3 region has the DNA TGCAGTGCAAGAAGTGGCGGCAATGAGCAGTTCTTC. It specifies CSARSGGNEQFF.

The chain recombines TRBV6-6 with TRBJ2-7; 14 nucleotides match TRBD2. V was clipped by 0 bases and J by 4 bases; unmatched bases: 8. The germline gives CDR1 MNHNY, CDR2 SVGAGI (reference sequence). The CDR3 extends over 18 amino acids. The CDR3 region is CASSYSGLAGGSEYEQYF. The CDR3 DNA reads as TGTGCCAGCAGTTACTCCGGACTAGCGGGAGGTTCGGAGTACGAGCAGTACTTC.

The CDR3 sequence is CASSLEGTLKVYEQYV. CDR3 sequence (DNA): TGTGCCAGCAGCTTGGAGGGGACTCTTAAGGTCTACGAGCAGTACGTC. The V call is TRBV5-6, the J call TRBJ2-7, with D perhaps matching TRBD2 (6 bases). Per germline, CDR1 SGHDT and CDR2 YYEEEE. V dropped 0 bases and J dropped 3 bases, with 16 bases sitting between them. This CDR3 contains 16 residues.

In its sample, this clonotype was seen once. An end of the junction differs from the germline gene, which may be a read error. The V and J genes are TRBV6-5 and TRBJ2-7, with TRBD2 matching over 10 bases. Per the germline V gene, CDR1 is MNHEY and CDR2 is SVGAGI. There are 13 residues in the CDR3. CDR3 sequence (DNA): TGTGCCAGCAGGGACCTAAGTCCGGGACTAGCGTATTTC. Amino acid sequence: CASRDLSPGLAYF.

This clonotype has a handful of counts. The chain carries TRBV6-2 or TRBV6-3 and TRBJ2-2; D is ambiguous. CDR3 length: 15 residues. V was shortened by 5 bases and J by 3 bases, with 13 bases between the two germline ends. Germline CDR1 and CDR2: MNHEY and SVGEGT. This CDR3 is CASSKSSLYTGELFF. The CDR3 region has the DNA TGTGCCAGCAGTAAATCGTCTCTTTACACCGGGGAGCTGTTTTTT.

This chain uses TRBV4-3 with TRBJ1-1; possibly TRBD1 for D (6 bases). This CDR3 is 13 amino acids long. The ends were cut back, 0 bases at V and 9 bases at J, with 11 bases in the middle. Germline-derived CDR1 and CDR2 are LGHNA and YSLEER. The DNA for the CDR3 is TGCGCCAGCAGCCAAGATGGCGGGGGCAAAGCTTTCTTT. Translating it yields CASSQDGGGKAFF.

The rearrangement uses TRBV6-6 and TRBJ2-2; 10 bases are shared with TRBD2. CDR3 length: 15 amino acids. Trimming at V came to 9 bases and at J to 5 bases, leaving 9 bases not matched to a gene. Germline assignment: CDR1 MNHNY and CDR2 SVGAGI (reference sequence). CDR3: CASSHLAGVTGELFF. The DNA of the CDR3 is TGTGCCAGTAGTCACCTAGCGGGAGTAACCGGGGAGCTGTTTTTT.

This clonotype was counted between two and nine times. The rearrangement joins TRBV28 to TRBJ2-7, with D perhaps matching TRBD1 (6 bases). Germline V gene data show CDR1 as MDHEN and CDR2 as SYDVKM. The CDR3 is 15 amino acids. The V end lost 3 bases, the J end lost 1 base, and 13 bases lay between the germline ends. CDR3 nucleotide sequence: TGTGCCAGCAGTTTTAATTGGGGGCTATCCTACGAGCAGTACTTC. Its protein product is CASSFNWGLSYEQYF.

J is TRBJ1-5 and V is TRBV7-6; 10 bases fit TRBD1. V trimming: 4 bases; J trimming: 5 bases; junction bases outside the gene matches: 8. CDR1 SGHVS and CDR2 FNYEAQ come from the germline V gene. This CDR3 spans 16 amino acids. CDR3 coding DNA: TGTGCCAGCAGCTCAAGGACAGGGGGAAGGGATCAGCCCCAGCATTTT. Amino acid sequence: CASSSRTGGRDQPQHF.

The V call is TRBV19, the J call TRBJ2-4; TRBD1 agrees at 10 bases. CDR1 LNHDA and CDR2 SQIVND come from the germline V gene (reference sequence). J gave up 8 bases and V 5 bases, and 15 bases lay outside the gene matches. The CDR3 is 17 amino acids. CDR3 sequence (DNA): TGTGCCAGTAGTGAACAGACAGGGGGCCTTGTATCGCACATTCAGTACTTC. Amino acids: CASSEQTGGLVSHIQYF.

The V call is TRBV2, the J call TRBJ2-5; the D gene is possibly TRBD1 (5 bases). Germline CDR1 reads SNHLY; CDR2 reads FYNNEI. Trimming removed 9 bases from V and 5 bases from J, with 22 bases in between. This CDR3 has 15 residues. The CDR3 DNA is TGTGCCAGTGAAGGGGCCGGACCTCCTGGGGAGACCCAGTACTTC. This encodes CASEGAGPPGETQYF.

The chain employs TRBV15 and TRBJ2-1, with 8 positions matching TRBD2. V was pared by 0 bases and J by 7 bases, with 11 bases of the junction left unmatched. This CDR3 region has 17 residues. Looked up from germline, CDR1 is LNHNV and CDR2 is YYDKDF (reference sequence). DNA of the CDR3: TGTGCCACCAGCAGAGATCACGGGACTAGTAGTAAGAATGAGCAGTTCTTC. This gives the protein CATSRDHGTSSKNEQFF.

V and J are TRBV28 and TRBJ2-5; either TRBD1 or TRBD2 may supply D (5 bases each). Trimming took off 8 bases at V and 5 bases at J, with 9 bases between the two ends. Germline V gene lookup returns CDR1 MDHEN and CDR2 SYDVKM. The CDR3 covers 11 residues. The CDR3 protein is CASGGTETQYF. CDR3 nucleotides: TGTGCCAGCGGGGGTACGGAGACCCAGTACTTC.